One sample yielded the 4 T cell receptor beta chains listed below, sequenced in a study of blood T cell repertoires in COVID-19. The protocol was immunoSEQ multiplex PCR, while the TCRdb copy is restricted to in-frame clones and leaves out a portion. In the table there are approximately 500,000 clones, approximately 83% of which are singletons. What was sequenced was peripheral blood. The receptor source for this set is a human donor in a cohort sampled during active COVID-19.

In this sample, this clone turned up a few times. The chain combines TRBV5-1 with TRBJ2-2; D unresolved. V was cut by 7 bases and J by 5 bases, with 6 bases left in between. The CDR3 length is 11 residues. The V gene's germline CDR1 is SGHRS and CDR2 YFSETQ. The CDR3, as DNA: TGCGCCAGCGCGAGGACCGGGGAGCTGTTTTTT. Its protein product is CASARTGELFF.

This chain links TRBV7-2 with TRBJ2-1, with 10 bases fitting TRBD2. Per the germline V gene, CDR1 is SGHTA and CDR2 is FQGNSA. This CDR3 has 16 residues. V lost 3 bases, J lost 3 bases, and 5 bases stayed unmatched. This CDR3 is CASSFRTSGYYNEQFF. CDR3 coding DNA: TGTGCCAGCAGCTTCCGGACTAGCGGATACTACAATGAGCAGTTCTTC.

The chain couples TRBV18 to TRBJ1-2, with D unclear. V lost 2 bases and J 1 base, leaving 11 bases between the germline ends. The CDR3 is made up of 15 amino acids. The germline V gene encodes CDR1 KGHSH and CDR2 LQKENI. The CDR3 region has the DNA TGTGCCAGCTCACCATTGGCGGACTATAACTATGGCTACACCTTC. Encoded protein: CASSPLADYNYGYTF.

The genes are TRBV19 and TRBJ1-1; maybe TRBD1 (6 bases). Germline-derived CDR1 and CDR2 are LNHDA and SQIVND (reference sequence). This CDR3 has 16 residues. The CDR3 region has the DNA TGTGTATCCCAAGGGCTCCGAGGGGGGGCCAAAACCGGAGCTTTCTTT. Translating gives CVSQGLRGGAKTGAFF. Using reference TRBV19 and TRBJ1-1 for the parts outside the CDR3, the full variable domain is DGGITQSPKYLFRKEGQNVTLSCEQNLNHDAMYWYRQDPGQGLRLIYYSQIVNDFQKGDIAEGYSVSREKKESFPLTVTSAQKNPTAFYLCVSQGLRGGAKTGAFFGQGTRLTVV.